The entry below describes one T cell receptor beta chain. Its matching antigen is unknown. The entry originates in a study of shared clonotypes between healthy human individuals. It was CD45RO-negative cells, positively selected for CCR7, that made up naive CD8 cells, with terminally differentiated effector memory CD45RA+ cells excluded. None of the donors, who were healthy HIV-negative adults, had recently had acute infections or vaccinations. Findings and caveats of the study: The donor pool, a small one, limited the genetic and exposure-history diversity represented. In contrast to clonotypes shared by all four donors, non-shared clonotypes had lower generation probabilities. Sampling covered blood only; tissue repertoires likely differ.

The V and J ends lost 6 bases and 7 bases, in that order; junction bases with no gene match: 5. The germline CDR1 and CDR2 sequences are LNHDA and SQIVND (reference sequence). The CDR3 is 13 amino acids. Generated by immunoSEQ multiplex PCR, the TCRdb table keeps only in-frame clones and is missing some. The sample has approximately 740,000 clones, nearly 95% seen once. Sequences were obtained from naive CD8+ T cells sorted from blood. The chain links TRBV19 to TRBJ1-2, with 10 bases matching TRBD1. This receptor was identified in a young man in good health. The CDR3 loop reads CASRTGGAFGYTF. The CDR3 region has the DNA TGTGCCAGTAGGACAGGGGGCGCGTTTGGCTACACCTTC.